The clone carrying this TCR beta chain was counted many times. Its matching antigen is unknown. The data originate from a study of T-cell memory formation after mild COVID-19. The wider study: TCR clusters showed largely donor specificity.

Overall study findings and caveats: Memory sampled before infection contained some responding clones, suggesting cross-reactive memory joined. Of the contracting clones, CD4+ ones lay mainly in CM and EM, and CD8+ ones in EMRA.

The ends were cut back, 7 bases at V and 9 bases at J, with 11 bases in the middle. The CDR3 extends over 11 amino acids. A 5'RACE reaction primed in the constant segment made cDNA libraries of TCR alpha and TCR beta, and these carried sample barcodes and UMIs. TCRdb reprocessed the 5' RACE reads via MiXCR and lists one record per CDR3 protein. Here the sample spans 180,000 or so distinct CDR3 sequences, approximately 10% being singletons. The rearrangement uses TRBV12-3 or TRBV12-4 and TRBJ2-3; possibly TRBD1 for D (5 bases). This clonotype was sampled from a man aged 18 to 35 who had mild COVID-19 (a few samples of this study predate the infection). Cell type and time point are not known. The sample was PBMCs or a T cell subset sorted from them (not recorded which). Written as DNA, the CDR3 is TGTGCCAGCACCCCTCGGACAACGCAGTATTTT. Encoded protein: CASTPRTTQYF.